Following are 22 T cell receptor beta chains from one sample sequenced in a study of OX40 agonist ivuxolimab in advanced cancers. Assay used: immunoSEQ multiplex PCR; TCRdb lists only in-frame clones, some missing. Here the sample spans around 74,000 clones, 92% being singletons. The sample was CD4+ or CD8+ T cells sorted from blood, taken in a trial of the OX40 agonist ivuxolimab. The receptors derive from an adult with an advanced solid tumor such as melanoma, head and neck, liver or kidney cancer.

The chain combines TRBV5-1 with TRBJ2-2, with 13 bases lining up with TRBD2. The germline gives CDR1 SGHRS, CDR2 YFSETQ. The CDR3 spans 15 residues. J lost 6 bases, V lost 4 bases, and 3 bases had no gene match. CDR3 nucleotides: TGCGCCAGCAGCGAACTAGCGGGAGGGGCCGGGGAGCTGTTTTTT. Amino acids: CASSELAGGAGELFF.

This rearrangement joins TRBV11-3 to TRBJ2-7, with no clear D. V was shortened by 5 bases and J by 5 bases, with 16 bases between the two germline ends. The CDR3 length is 14 residues. In germline, CDR1 is SGHNT, CDR2 YENEEA. In nucleotides, the CDR3 is TGTGCCAGCAGCCCTTCTCGGACCCCGGACGAGCAGTACTTC. Its translation: CASSPSRTPDEQYF.

The rearrangement uses TRBV28 and TRBJ1-2; D possibly corresponds to TRBD1 (6 bases). V was trimmed by 7 bases and J by 8 bases, leaving 17 bases between them. The CDR3 totals 13 residues. Germline V gene sequence: CDR1 MDHEN, CDR2 SYDVKM. The CDR3 nucleotides are TGTGCCAGCACCGTCAACAGACAGGCCGGCTACACCTTC. Translating it yields CASTVNRQAGYTF.

This rearrangement joins TRBV5-1 to TRBJ1-1; D is unclear. Germline CDR1 is SGHRS and CDR2 is YFSETQ. V dropped 2 bases and J dropped 0 bases, with 8 bases sitting between them. The CDR3 extends over 14 amino acids. For the CDR3, the DNA is TGCGCCAGCAGCTTTGGGGAAATGAACACTGAAGCTTTCTTT. It translates to CASSFGEMNTEAFF.

CDR3: CASSFDGTGGNGELFF. The CDR3 coding sequence is TGCGCCAGCAGCTTCGACGGGACAGGGGGTAACGGGGAGCTGTTTTTT. V is TRBV5-1 and J is TRBJ2-2, with TRBD1 matching over 11 bases. The J segment lost 7 bases and the V segment lost 2 bases, leaving 7 bases of the junction unmatched. Germline values: CDR1 SGHRS, CDR2 YFSETQ. CDR3 length: 16 amino acids.

The chain is built from TRBV7-9 and TRBJ2-2; D not resolved. Germline V gene lookup returns CDR1 SEHNR and CDR2 FQNEAQ (reference sequence). Trimming took off 8 bases at V and 7 bases at J, with 8 bases between the two ends. The CDR3 spans 11 residues. This CDR3 reads CASSGRGELFF. The CDR3 nucleotides are TGTGCCAGCTCTGGACGCGGGGAGCTGTTTTTT.

This chain connects TRBV4-1 to TRBJ2-2; 14 bases are shared with TRBD2. The CDR3 spans 18 residues. J gave up 5 bases and V 3 bases, and 8 bases lay outside the gene matches. In germline, CDR1 is MGHRA, CDR2 YSYEKL. The CDR3 protein is CASSQGPGTSGRTGELFF. As DNA, the CDR3 is TGCGCCAGCAGCCAGGGCCCGGGGACTAGCGGGAGAACCGGGGAGCTGTTTTTT.

The chain links TRBV29-1 to TRBJ2-7, with TRBD1 matching over 10 bases. The CDR3 consists of 12 residues. The V and J ends lost 7 bases and 2 bases, in that order; junction bases with no gene match: 2. From germline, CDR1 is SQVTM and CDR2 ANQGSEA. The CDR3 sequence is CSAGQGAYEQYF. As DNA, the CDR3 is TGCAGCGCCGGACAGGGGGCCTACGAGCAGTACTTC.

This sequence joins TRBV18 and TRBJ2-5; 7 positions match TRBD2. The CDR3 is made up of 16 amino acids. Germline loops: CDR1 KGHSH, CDR2 LQKENI. The ends lost 5 bases at V and 4 bases at J; junction bases unmatched: 13. CDR3 loop: CASSKRNRGRGETQYF. CDR3 DNA sequence: TGTGCCAGCTCAAAGAGAAATCGGGGGAGGGGAGAGACCCAGTACTTC.

V gene TRBV27 combines with J gene TRBJ2-5, with a weak D call TRBD2 (7 bases). V lost 2 bases to trimming and J lost 5 bases, with 15 bases between them. From germline, CDR1 is MNHEY and CDR2 SMNVEV (reference sequence). The CDR3 spans 15 residues. CDR3 protein: CASSLRGRAGETQYF. The CDR3 nucleotides are TGTGCCAGCAGTTTAAGGGGGAGGGCCGGGGAGACCCAGTACTTC.

The chain has TRBV5-1 and TRBJ1-4, with TRBD1 matching over 7 bases. Looked up from germline, CDR1 is SGHRS and CDR2 is YFSETQ. After removal of 4 bases from V and 4 bases from J, the junction contained 4 bases not matched to a gene. This CDR3 region has 14 residues. Here the CDR3 reads CASSVDRDNEKLFF. Written as DNA, the CDR3 is TGCGCCAGCAGCGTCGACAGGGATAATGAAAAACTGTTTTTT.

The chain employs TRBV11-3 and TRBJ2-7; D not certain. The germline CDR1 and CDR2 sequences are SGHNT and YENEEA. CDR3 length: 16 residues. Trimming took 5 bases from V and 0 from J, leaving 17 bases between them. The CDR3 reads CASSPRAGSLSYEQYF. The CDR3 nucleotides read TGTGCCAGCAGCCCCCGGGCAGGATCTCTCTCCTACGAGCAGTACTTC.

The gene calls are TRBV6-1 and TRBJ1-1; 9 positions agree with TRBD1. The CDR3 has 14 amino acids. Germline CDR1 and CDR2: MNHNS and SASEGT. V shed 7 bases, J shed 5 bases, and the junction held 8 bases outside the gene matches. The chain's CDR3 is CASNDRGKGTEAFF. The CDR3 DNA sequence: TGTGCCAGCAACGACAGGGGGAAGGGAACTGAAGCTTTCTTT.

This chain connects TRBV4-3 to TRBJ2-2, with 10 nucleotides matching TRBD2. There are 15 residues in the CDR3. J was trimmed by 4 bases and V by 1 base; bases with no gene match: 0. The germline V gene has CDR1 LGHNA and CDR2 YSLEER. This chain's CDR3 is CASSQGTSGTGELFF. The CDR3 DNA reads as TGCGCCAGCAGCCAAGGGACTAGCGGCACCGGGGAGCTGTTTTTT.

This rearrangement joins TRBV11-3 to TRBJ2-1, with 8 bases identical to TRBD2. The CDR3 has 16 amino acids. Germline V gives CDR1 SGHNT, CDR2 YENEEA. V was clipped by 3 bases and J by 3 bases; unmatched bases: 7. This CDR3 reads CASSFRAGVGYNEQFF. In nucleotides, the CDR3 is TGTGCCAGCAGCTTTCGAGCGGGAGTAGGCTACAATGAGCAGTTCTTC.

Written as DNA, the CDR3 is TGTGCCAGCAGAGAGAAGAACATAGCGGGAGGGCCGAGGAGCACAGATACGCAGTATTTT. It encodes CASREKNIAGGPRSTDTQYF. The chain is built from TRBV2 and TRBJ2-3, with 11 nucleotides matching TRBD2. The CDR3 sequence is 20 residues long. V lost 6 bases, J lost 0 bases, and 17 bases stayed unmatched. Germline CDR1 reads SNHLY; CDR2 reads FYNNEI.

This chain links TRBV19 with TRBJ1-2, with TRBD1 identical over 12 bases. The CDR3 totals 16 residues. The V and J ends lost 5 bases and 8 bases, in that order; junction bases with no gene match: 12. Per germline, CDR1 LNHDA and CDR2 SQIVND (reference sequence). The CDR3 DNA sequence: TGTGCCAGTAGTCCACGGGACAGGGGGCCGGCGCAGGGCTACACCTTC. Translated, it gives CASSPRDRGPAQGYTF.

This clone was observed a few times. The chain is built from TRBV27 and TRBJ1-1, with D uncertain. Germline V CDR1 and CDR2: MNHEY, SMNVEV (reference sequence). Between the trimmed V and J ends, which lost 6 bases and 7 bases, there was a span of 15 bases. The CDR3 extends over 13 amino acids. The CDR3 is CASSNLRVREAFF. CDR3 in DNA: TGTGCCAGCAGCAACCTTAGGGTTCGTGAAGCTTTCTTT.

This clone was recorded only once. The gene calls are TRBV15 and TRBJ1-4; tentative D call: TRBD1 (6 bases). From germline, CDR1 is LNHNV and CDR2 YYDKDF (reference sequence). The CDR3 is 14 residues long. V lost 4 bases and J 6 bases, leaving 12 bases between the germline ends. CDR3 sequence (DNA): TGTGCCACCAGCAAGTTAGGGGGTGATGAAAAACTGTTTTTT. Protein sequence: CATSKLGGDEKLFF.

The chain couples TRBV19 to TRBJ1-3; D not resolved. The length of the CDR3 is 12 residues. CDR1 and CDR2 from the germline V gene are LNHDA and SQIVND (reference sequence). V was cut by 8 bases and J by 4 bases, with 9 bases left in between. The CDR3 region is CASCSGGNTIYF. In DNA form, the CDR3 reads TGTGCCAGTTGCTCTGGAGGAAACACCATATATTTT.

This chain connects TRBV4-2 to TRBJ2-6; D is possibly TRBD2 (6 bases). V was pared by 0 bases and J by 2 bases, with 14 bases between. Germline V gene sequence: CDR1 LGHNA, CDR2 YNFKEQ. This CDR3 region has 18 residues. This CDR3 reads CASSQEWREKAGANVLTF. The CDR3 nucleotides read TGTGCCAGCAGCCAAGAGTGGCGGGAAAAGGCTGGGGCCAACGTCCTGACTTTC.

V gene TRBV29-1 combines with J gene TRBJ1-2; D is perhaps TRBD1 (5 bases). Germline CDR1 reads SQVTM; CDR2 reads ANQGSEA. V was trimmed by 6 bases and J by 3 bases, leaving 11 bases between them. The CDR3 sequence is 12 residues long. The chain's CDR3 is CSVWDGHYGYTF. CDR3 in DNA: TGCAGCGTCTGGGACGGACACTATGGCTACACCTTC.